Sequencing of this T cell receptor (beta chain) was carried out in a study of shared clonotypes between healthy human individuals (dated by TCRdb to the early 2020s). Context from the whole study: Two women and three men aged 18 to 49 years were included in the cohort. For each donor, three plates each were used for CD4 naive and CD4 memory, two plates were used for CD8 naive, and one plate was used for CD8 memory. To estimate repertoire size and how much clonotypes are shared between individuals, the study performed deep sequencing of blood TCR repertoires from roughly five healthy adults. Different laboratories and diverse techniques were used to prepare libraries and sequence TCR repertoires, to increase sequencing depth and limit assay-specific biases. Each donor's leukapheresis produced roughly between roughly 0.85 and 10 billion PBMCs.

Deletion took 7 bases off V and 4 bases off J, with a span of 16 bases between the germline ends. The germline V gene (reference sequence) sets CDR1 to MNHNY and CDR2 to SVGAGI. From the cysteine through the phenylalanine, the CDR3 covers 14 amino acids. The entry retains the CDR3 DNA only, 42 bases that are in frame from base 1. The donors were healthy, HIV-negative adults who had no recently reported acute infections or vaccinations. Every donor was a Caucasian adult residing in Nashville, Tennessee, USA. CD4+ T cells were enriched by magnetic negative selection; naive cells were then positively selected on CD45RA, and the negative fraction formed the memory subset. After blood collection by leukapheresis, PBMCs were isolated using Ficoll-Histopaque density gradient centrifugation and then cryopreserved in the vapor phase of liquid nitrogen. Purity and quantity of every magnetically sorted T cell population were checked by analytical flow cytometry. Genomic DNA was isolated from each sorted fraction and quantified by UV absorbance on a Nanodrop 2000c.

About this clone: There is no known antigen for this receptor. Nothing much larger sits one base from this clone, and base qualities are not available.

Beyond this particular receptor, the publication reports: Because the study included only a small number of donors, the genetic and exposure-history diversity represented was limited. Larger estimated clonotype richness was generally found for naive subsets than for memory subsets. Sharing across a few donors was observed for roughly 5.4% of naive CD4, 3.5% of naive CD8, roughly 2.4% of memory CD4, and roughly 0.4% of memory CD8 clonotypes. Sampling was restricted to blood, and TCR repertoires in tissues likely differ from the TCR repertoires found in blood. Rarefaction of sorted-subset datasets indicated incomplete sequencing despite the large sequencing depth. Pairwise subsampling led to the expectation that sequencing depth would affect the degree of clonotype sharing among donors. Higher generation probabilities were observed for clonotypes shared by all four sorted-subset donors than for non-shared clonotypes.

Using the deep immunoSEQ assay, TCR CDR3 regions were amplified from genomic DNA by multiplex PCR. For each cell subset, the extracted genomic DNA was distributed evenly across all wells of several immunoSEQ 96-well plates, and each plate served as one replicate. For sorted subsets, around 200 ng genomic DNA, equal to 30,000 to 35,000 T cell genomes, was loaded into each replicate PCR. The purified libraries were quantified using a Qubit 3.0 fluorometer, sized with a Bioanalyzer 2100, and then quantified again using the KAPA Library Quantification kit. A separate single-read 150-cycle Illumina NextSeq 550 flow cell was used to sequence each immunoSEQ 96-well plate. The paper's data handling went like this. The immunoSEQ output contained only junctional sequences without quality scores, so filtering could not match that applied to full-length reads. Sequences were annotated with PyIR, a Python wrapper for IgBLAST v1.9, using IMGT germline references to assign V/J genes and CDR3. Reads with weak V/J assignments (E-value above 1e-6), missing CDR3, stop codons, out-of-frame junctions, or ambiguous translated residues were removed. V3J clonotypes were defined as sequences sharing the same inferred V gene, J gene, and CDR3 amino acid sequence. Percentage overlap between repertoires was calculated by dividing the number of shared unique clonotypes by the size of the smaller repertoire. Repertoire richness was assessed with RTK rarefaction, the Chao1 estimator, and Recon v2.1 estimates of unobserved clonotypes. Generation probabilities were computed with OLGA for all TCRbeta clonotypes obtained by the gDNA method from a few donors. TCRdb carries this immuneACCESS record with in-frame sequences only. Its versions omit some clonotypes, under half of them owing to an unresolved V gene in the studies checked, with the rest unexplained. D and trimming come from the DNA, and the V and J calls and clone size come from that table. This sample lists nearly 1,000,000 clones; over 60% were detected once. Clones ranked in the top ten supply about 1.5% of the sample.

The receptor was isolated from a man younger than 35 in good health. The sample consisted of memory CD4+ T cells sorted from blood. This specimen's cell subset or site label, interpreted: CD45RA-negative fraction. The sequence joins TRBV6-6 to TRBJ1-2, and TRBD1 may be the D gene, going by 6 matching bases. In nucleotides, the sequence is TGTGCCAGCACTATTACAGGGCAGGGCTATGGCTACACCTTC. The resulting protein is CASTITGQGYGYTF.